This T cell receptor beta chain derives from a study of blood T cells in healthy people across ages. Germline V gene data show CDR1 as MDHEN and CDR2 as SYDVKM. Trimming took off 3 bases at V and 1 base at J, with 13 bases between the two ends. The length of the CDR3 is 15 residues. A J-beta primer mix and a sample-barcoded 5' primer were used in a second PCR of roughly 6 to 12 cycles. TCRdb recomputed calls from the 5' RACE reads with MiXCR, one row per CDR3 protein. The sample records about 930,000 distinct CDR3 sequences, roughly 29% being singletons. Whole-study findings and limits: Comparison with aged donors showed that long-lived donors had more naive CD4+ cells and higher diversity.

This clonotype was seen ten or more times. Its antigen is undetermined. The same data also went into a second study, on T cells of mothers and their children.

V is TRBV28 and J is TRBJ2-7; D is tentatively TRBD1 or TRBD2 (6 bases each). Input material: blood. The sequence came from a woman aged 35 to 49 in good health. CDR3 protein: CASSFPRRGSYEQYF. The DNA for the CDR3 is TGTGCCAGCAGTTTTCCTAGGAGGGGGTCCTACGAGCAGTACTTC.